This TCR beta chain stems from a study of monozygotic twins with inflammatory bowel disease. The CDR3 is made up of 14 amino acids. The germline CDR1 and CDR2 sequences are SGHAT and FQNNGV. Notes on the study in general: Differences in immunosuppressive treatment may have been a source of added variability in patient repertoires.

In the case of this clonotype: Antigen unknown.

A template switching step added UMIs, each with a 6-nucleotide sample barcode. TCRdb re-called the 5' RACE reads, yielding one record per CDR3 amino acid sequence without DNA. The ten top clones account for 2% to 2.5%, within a sample of over 110,000 distinct CDR3 sequences. This sequence was found in a human donor with ulcerative colitis or Crohn's disease, or a healthy co-twin of an affected twin (not recorded which). Input material: blood. This sequence joins TRBV11-2 and TRBJ1-6; TCRdb's D call of TRBD1 is untestable without DNA. The CDR3: CASSRDRGNSPLHF.